Listed below are T cell receptor beta chains from one sample, sequenced in a study of patients and donors after allogeneic stem cell transplantation. TCRdb re-derived calls from the RT-PCR reads in MiXCR, one entry per CDR3 protein. This table has 390,000 or so distinct CDR3 sequences, 16% appearing once. The sequencing input was blood, either unsorted or a sorted T cell fraction (not recorded which). These receptor sequences come from a human donor who was either an allogeneic HSCT recipient or a stem cell or donor lymphocyte infusion donor (not recorded which). It is not recorded whose cells these are; they may come from a transplant donor. Both conserved end residues are part of each CDR3. The D gene is left open where the match is weak. Clone size is stated in some rows and not others, as once, few, many or a class when expanded.

abundance: few; j_gene: TRBJ1-4; v_gene: TRBV5-1; d_gene: NA; CDR3aa: CASSSGRQVGHEKLFF; CDR3nt: TGCGCCAGCAGCTCCGGTCGACAAGTGGGTCATGAAAAACTGTTTTTT
abundance: NA; j_gene: TRBJ2-6; v_gene: TRBV6-2/TRBV6-3; d_gene: NA; CDR3aa: CASSFTSSGANVLTF; CDR3nt: TGTGCCAGCAGTTTCACGAGCTCTGGGGCCAACGTCCTGACTTTC
abundance: NA; j_gene: TRBJ2-5; v_gene: TRBV30; d_gene: NA; CDR3aa: CAWMAGPHEETQYF; CDR3nt: TGTGCCTGGATGGCGGGCCCCCACGAAGAGACCCAGTACTTC
abundance: few; j_gene: TRBJ2-7; v_gene: TRBV5-8; d_gene: NA; CDR3aa: CASSFLLGTSAYEQYF; CDR3nt: TGTGCCAGCAGCTTCCTTTTAGGGACTTCCGCCTACGAGCAGTACTTC
abundance: NA; j_gene: TRBJ1-6; v_gene: TRBV7-9; d_gene: NA; CDR3aa: CASSLRLTKNSNSPLHF; CDR3nt: TGTGCCAGCAGCTTACGGCTCACGAAGAATAGCAATTCACCCCTCCACTTT
abundance: NA; j_gene: TRBJ1-1; v_gene: TRBV6-2/TRBV6-3; d_gene: TRBD1; CDR3aa: CASSPAGQGNTEAFF; CDR3nt: TGTGCCAGCAGTCCCGCGGGACAGGGCAACACTGAAGCTTTCTTT
abundance: NA; j_gene: TRBJ2-5; v_gene: TRBV10-3; d_gene: TRBD2; CDR3aa: CATVGLERGQETQYF; CDR3nt: TGTGCCACCGTGGGACTCGAGCGGGGTCAAGAGACCCAGTACTTC
abundance: few; j_gene: TRBJ1-6; v_gene: TRBV21-1; d_gene: NA; CDR3aa: CASSKERGTWASYNSPLHF; CDR3nt: TGTGCCAGCAGCAAAGAACGGGGCACCTGGGCCTCCTATAATTCACCCCTCCACTTT
abundance: NA; j_gene: TRBJ2-7; v_gene: TRBV7-8; d_gene: TRBD1; CDR3aa: CASSLEGQGTSYEQYF; CDR3nt: TGTGCCAGCAGCCTAGAAGGACAGGGGACTTCCTACGAGCAGTACTTC
abundance: many; j_gene: TRBJ2-3; v_gene: TRBV29-1; d_gene: NA; CDR3aa: CSARRWAFPDTQYF; CDR3nt: TGCAGCGCGCGGCGGTGGGCTTTTCCAGATACGCAGTATTTT
abundance: few; j_gene: TRBJ2-5; v_gene: TRBV9; d_gene: NA; CDR3aa: CASSVSTQETQYF; CDR3nt: TGTGCCAGCAGCGTAAGCACTCAAGAGACCCAGTACTTC
abundance: few; j_gene: TRBJ2-7; v_gene: TRBV7-2; d_gene: NA; CDR3aa: CASSWRGLYEQYF; CDR3nt: TGTGCCAGCAGTTGGCGGGGTCTCTACGAGCAGTACTTC
abundance: few; j_gene: TRBJ1-1; v_gene: TRBV5-1; d_gene: NA; CDR3aa: CASSQAGGVTEAFF; CDR3nt: TGCGCCAGCAGTCAGGCGGGGGGGGTCACTGAAGCTTTCTTT
abundance: NA; j_gene: TRBJ2-1; v_gene: TRBV9; d_gene: NA; CDR3aa: CASSAGGQEPYNEQFF; CDR3nt: TGTGCCAGCAGCGCAGGGGGGCAGGAACCCTACAATGAGCAGTTCTTC
abundance: many; j_gene: TRBJ2-5; v_gene: TRBV10-3; d_gene: NA; CDR3aa: CAISDGLQETQYF; CDR3nt: TGTGCCATCAGTGATGGACTTCAAGAGACCCAGTACTTC
abundance: NA; j_gene: TRBJ1-1; v_gene: TRBV2; d_gene: NA; CDR3aa: CASRNRNRESSRAFF; CDR3nt: TGTGCCAGCAGAAACAGAAACAGGGAATCCAGTCGAGCTTTCTTT
abundance: NA; j_gene: TRBJ1-4; v_gene: TRBV20-1; d_gene: NA; CDR3aa: CSARKPGPNEKLFF; CDR3nt: TGCAGTGCGAGAAAACCGGGTCCTAATGAAAAACTGTTTTTT
abundance: many; j_gene: TRBJ2-3; v_gene: TRBV7-3; d_gene: TRBD2; CDR3aa: CASTEGVAGAPDTQYF; CDR3nt: TGTGCCAGCACCGAAGGGGTAGCGGGAGCCCCCGATACGCAGTATTTT
abundance: few; j_gene: TRBJ2-5; v_gene: TRBV9; d_gene: NA; CDR3aa: CASSGYQETQYF; CDR3nt: TGTGCCAGCAGCGGATACCAAGAGACCCAGTACTTC
abundance: NA; j_gene: TRBJ1-5; v_gene: TRBV10-3; d_gene: TRBD1; CDR3aa: CAISTEGANQPQHF; CDR3nt: TGTGCCATCAGTACGGAGGGGGCCAATCAGCCCCAGCATTTT
abundance: few; j_gene: TRBJ1-1; v_gene: TRBV20-1; d_gene: NA; CDR3aa: CSASNLNTEAFF; CDR3nt: TGCAGTGCTAGTAACTTGAACACTGAAGCTTTCTTT
abundance: NA; j_gene: TRBJ1-5; v_gene: TRBV4-3; d_gene: NA; CDR3aa: CASSQVGSNQPQHF; CDR3nt: TGCGCCAGCAGCCAAGTGGGCAGCAATCAGCCCCAGCATTTT
abundance: NA; j_gene: TRBJ1-2; v_gene: TRBV29-1; d_gene: NA; CDR3aa: CSVEEGLGGYTF; CDR3nt: TGCAGCGTTGAAGAGGGATTAGGCGGCTACACCTTC
abundance: few; j_gene: TRBJ2-2; v_gene: TRBV7-9; d_gene: TRBD2; CDR3aa: CASSLGLGGPGELFF; CDR3nt: TGTGCCAGCAGCCTCGGACTAGGAGGCCCCGGGGAGCTGTTTTTT
abundance: many; j_gene: TRBJ1-2; v_gene: TRBV5-1; d_gene: NA; CDR3aa: CASSPLGNYGYTF; CDR3nt: TGTGCCAGCAGCCCCCTCGGGAACTATGGCTACACCTTC
abundance: few; j_gene: TRBJ2-7; v_gene: TRBV5-6; d_gene: TRBD2; CDR3aa: CASSSNGGTLRRSSYEQYF; CDR3nt: TGTGCCAGCAGCTCCAACGGGGGGACGCTAAGACGATCCTCCTACGAGCAGTACTTC
abundance: many; j_gene: TRBJ1-2; v_gene: TRBV7-9; d_gene: NA; CDR3aa: CASSLVSLNYGYTF; CDR3nt: TGTGCCAGCAGCTTGGTTTCATTGAACTATGGCTACACCTTC